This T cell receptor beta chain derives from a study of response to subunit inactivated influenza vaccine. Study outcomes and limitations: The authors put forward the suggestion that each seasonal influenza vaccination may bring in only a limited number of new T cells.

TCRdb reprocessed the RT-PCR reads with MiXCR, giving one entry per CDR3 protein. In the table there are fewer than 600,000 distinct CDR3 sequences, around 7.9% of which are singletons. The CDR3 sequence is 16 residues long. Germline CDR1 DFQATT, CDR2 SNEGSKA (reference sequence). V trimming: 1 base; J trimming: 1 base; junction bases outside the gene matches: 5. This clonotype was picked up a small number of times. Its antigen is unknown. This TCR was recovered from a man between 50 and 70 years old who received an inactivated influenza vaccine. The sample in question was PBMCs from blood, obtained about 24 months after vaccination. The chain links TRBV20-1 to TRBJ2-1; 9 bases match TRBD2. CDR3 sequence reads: CSARAGLAGSYNEQFF. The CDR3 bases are TGCAGTGCTAGAGCGGGGCTAGCGGGATCCTACAATGAGCAGTTCTTC.